This T cell receptor beta chain appears in the sequencing data of a study of blood T cell repertoires in COVID-19. Overall study context: COVID-19 samples from acute and convalescent phases originated in the United States, Italy and Spain. In each case, the material was cDNA or gDNA derived from T cells, B-cell-depleted T cells, or PBMCs.

Germline V gives CDR1 LNHDA, CDR2 SQIVND (reference sequence). V lost 1 base and J 0 bases, leaving 10 bases between the germline ends. The CDR3 consists of 16 residues. Profiling relied on immunoSEQ multiplex PCR, and the TCRdb table lists in-frame clones only, not all of them. The data show around 66,000 clones, with about 87% seen just once and roughly 7% held by the top ten. Sequenced material: peripheral blood. This TCR was sampled from a man in his fifties or sixties with acute or convalescent COVID-19. The V and J genes are TRBV19 and TRBJ1-3; D may be TRBD1 (5 bases). The CDR3 DNA is TGTGCCAGTAGTATAGGGGGACTGCTCTCTGGAAACACCATATATTTT. It translates to CASSIGGLLSGNTIYF. The whole variable domain, filled in from reference TRBV19 and TRBJ1-3, reads DGGITQSPKYLFRKEGQNVTLSCEQNLNHDAMYWYRQDPGQGLRLIYYSQIVNDFQKGDIAEGYSVSREKKESFPLTVTSAQKNPTAFYLCASSIGGLLSGNTIYFGEGSWLTVV.